These T cell receptor beta chains were read from a single sample in a study of blood T cell repertoires in COVID-19. Libraries were prepared by immunoSEQ multiplex PCR; TCRdb keeps only in-frame clonotypes and omits some of them. The top ten clones hold approximately 2.4% of a sample with 200,000 to 250,000 clones, approximately 90% of them seen once. The sample taken for sequencing was peripheral blood. These receptor sequences come from a man aged 30 to 39 with COVID-19, enrolled during active disease. Both conserved end residues are part of each CDR3. D genes are given only for firm matches. Size is omitted from some rows. Given values are once, few, many or a class for expanded clones.

>TRBV5-4|TRBJ1-2|few|-
TGTGCCAGCACGACTCCCGACGGGTACTATGGCTACACCTTC
CASTTPDGYYGYTF
>TRBV2|TRBJ2-1|-|TRBD1
TGTGCCAGCAGTGAAGCGCTTCCGGATGGGACAGGGAAGTTCTTC
CASSEALPDGTGKFF
>TRBV13|TRBJ2-7|-|TRBD1
TGTGCCAGCAGCCATCGGGACAGAAATTACGAGCAGTACTTC
CASSHRDRNYEQYF
>TRBV7-3|TRBJ1-6|-|TRBD1
TGTGCCAGCAGCTTAGGGGGGACAGGGGGATCGCCCCTCCACTTT
CASSLGGTGGSPLHF
>TRBV7-2|TRBJ2-7|-|TRBD2
TGTGCCAGCAGCTTAGTATTGACTAGCGGGTACGAGCAGTACTTC
CASSLVLTSGYEQYF
>TRBV24-1|TRBJ2-2|-|TRBD2
TGTGCCACCAGTGATGCAACTAGCGGGAGGGCCAAGAACACCGGGGAGCTGTTTTTT
CATSDATSGRAKNTGELFF
>TRBV28|TRBJ1-5|-|-
TGTGCCAGCAGTTTATTAGGGGTAGGTCAGCCCCAGCATTTT
CASSLLGVGQPQHF
>TRBV28|TRBJ1-2|-|-
TGTGCCAGCCGCCGTGGGGGGGTCTATGGCTACACCTTC
CASRRGGVYGYTF
>TRBV29-1|TRBJ2-3|-|-
TGCAGCGTTGATATGGGGCAGGGAAGGGGAGATACGCAGTATTTT
CSVDMGQGRGDTQYF
>TRBV28|TRBJ1-2|-|TRBD1
TGTGCCAGCAGTTTGATGACCGGGACAGGGGGAGTCGGTGGTGGCTACACCTTC
CASSLMTGTGGVGGGYTF
>TRBV6-5|TRBJ1-2|-|-
TGTGCCAGCAGTTCCCAGGGGGGCTACACCTTC
CASSSQGGYTF
>TRBV28|TRBJ2-7|-|-
TGTGCCAGCAGTTTGCGACAGTCCGGCCGTTACGAGCAGTACTTC
CASSLRQSGRYEQYF
>TRBV4-2|TRBJ1-2|-|TRBD1
TGTGCCAGCAGCCAAGAAGGGGGCTACGACTATGGCTACACCTTC
CASSQEGGYDYGYTF
>TRBV10-3|TRBJ1-3|-|-
TGTGCCATCAGTGACAGGGTGACGGGAAACACCATATATTTT
CAISDRVTGNTIYF
>TRBV19|TRBJ1-2|-|TRBD1
TGTGCCAGTAGTATGAGGTCCCACAGGGGTCAGAATGATGGCTACACCTTC
CASSMRSHRGQNDGYTF
>TRBV11-1|TRBJ2-1|once|TRBD2
TGTGCCAGCAGCTTAGCGCTAGCGGGAGGGCCTGATGAGCAGTTCTTC
CASSLALAGGPDEQFF
>TRBV5-1|TRBJ1-4|-|TRBD1
TGCGCCAGCAGCTTGGGGACAGGGGCAGGTGAAAAACTGTTTTTT
CASSLGTGAGEKLFF
>TRBV6-5|TRBJ1-1|-|TRBD1
TGTGCCAGCAGTTACACCGGACAGGTGAACACTGAAGCTTTCTTT
CASSYTGQVNTEAFF
>TRBV3-1/TRBV3-2|TRBJ1-1|few|-
TGTGCCAGCAGCCAGCAGGGGTACACTGAAGCTTTCTTT
CASSQQGYTEAFF
>TRBV7-3|TRBJ2-2|-|-
TGTGCCAGCCAAGACAGGCGGACCGGGGAGCTGTTTTTT
CASQDRRTGELFF
>TRBV7-9|TRBJ2-1|-|-
TGTGCCAGCAGCTTAGCGAGTCGGGACAATGAGCAGTTCTTC
CASSLASRDNEQFF
>TRBV5-6|TRBJ1-2|-|-
TGTGCCAGCAGCTTCAGGATTCAGGGGTTAGGCTACACCTTC
CASSFRIQGLGYTF
>TRBV19|TRBJ1-1|-|TRBD1
TGTGCCAGTAGCACGGGACAGGCGGACCCCGAAGCTTTCTTT
CASSTGQADPEAFF
>TRBV6-4|TRBJ2-1|-|-
TGTGCCAGCAGTGACTCGGCGGGTACCTACAATGAGCAGTTCTTC
CASSDSAGTYNEQFF
>TRBV24-1|TRBJ2-7|-|-
TGTGCCACCAGTGACCCTAACTCCTACGAGCAGTACTTC
CATSDPNSYEQYF
>TRBV10-3|TRBJ2-2|-|TRBD2
TGTGCCACCCACCCCACCTTAGCGGGGGCGAACACCGGGGAGCTGTTTTTT
CATHPTLAGANTGELFF
>TRBV7-3|TRBJ1-1|-|-
TGTGCCAGCAGGACGCAGGGTGGGGACACTGAAGCTTTCTTT
CASRTQGGDTEAFF
>TRBV28|TRBJ2-1|-|-
TGTGCCAGCATCGCCGGAGGGGCCATTCGGGGTGAGCAGTTCTTC
CASIAGGAIRGEQFF
>TRBV19|TRBJ1-3|-|TRBD1
TGTGCCAGCGACAGGGGTGGCCCTGGAAACACCATATATTTT
CASDRGGPGNTIYF
>TRBV20-1|TRBJ2-1|-|TRBD2
TGCAGTGAATCTAGCGGAAATGAGCAGTTCTTC
CSESSGNEQFF
>TRBV28|TRBJ1-2|-|-
TGTGCCAGCAAGGACAGTAACTATGGCTACACCTTC
CASKDSNYGYTF
>TRBV10-3|TRBJ2-5|-|TRBD1
TGTGCCATCAGAAGGGACAGGGCGGGAGAGACCCAGTACTTC
CAIRRDRAGETQYF
>TRBV6-6|TRBJ1-1|-|TRBD1
TGTGCCAGCAGCCTAGGGGGCGGGCGGACCTACACTGAAGCTTTCTTT
CASSLGGGRTYTEAFF
>TRBV28|TRBJ1-2|-|-
TGTGCCAGCAGCGCACTTGGCTACACCTTC
CASSALGYTF
>TRBV2|TRBJ2-4|few|-
TGTGCCAGCAGTGAATCGACAATAGCCAAAAACATTCAGTACTTC
CASSESTIAKNIQYF
>TRBV5-1|TRBJ1-5|-|TRBD1
TGCGCCAGCAGCATAACAGGGGTAAGCAATCAGCCCCAGCATTTT
CASSITGVSNQPQHF
>TRBV29-1|TRBJ1-6|-|TRBD1
TGCAGCGTTGACAGGGGGCTTAATTCACCCCTCCACTTT
CSVDRGLNSPLHF
>TRBV7-2|TRBJ1-2|-|TRBD1
TGTGCCAGCAGCCCTAGACAGGGGGCAGGGTATGGCTACACCTTC
CASSPRQGAGYGYTF
>TRBV5-4|TRBJ1-1|-|TRBD1
TGTGCCAGCTCTGTGGACAGGCGTAACACTGAAGCTTTCTTT
CASSVDRRNTEAFF
>TRBV9|TRBJ2-3|-|TRBD2
TGTGCCAGCAGCGCCCCGGGACTAGCGGGGGGGATAGATACGCAGTATTTT
CASSAPGLAGGIDTQYF
>TRBV19|TRBJ2-7|few|-
TGTGCCAGTAGTACATCGGGACTGCACTACGAGCAGTACTTC
CASSTSGLHYEQYF
>TRBV19|TRBJ2-3|-|TRBD2
TGTGCCAGTAGTATAGTAGCGGGGCAGGTAGATACGCAGTATTTT
CASSIVAGQVDTQYF
>TRBV7-2|TRBJ2-3|-|TRBD1
TGTGCCAGCAGCTTCCCCCGGACAGGGGGAAGGACAGATACGCAGTATTTT
CASSFPRTGGRTDTQYF